A single sample is the source of the 2 T cell receptor beta chains below, sequenced in a study of cytomegalovirus exposure and HLA in healthy donors. Amplification used 60 Vbeta primers and 13 Jbeta primers. The table came from immunoSEQ multiplex PCR; TCRdb's copy has only in-frame clones and leaves some out. Among around 150,000 clones listed, roughly 85% were seen once. Sequences were obtained from PBMCs. All receptors come from a man aged 35 to 55 in good health and CMV-seronegative.

The chain uses TRBV5-4 and TRBJ1-2; D gene uncertain. This CDR3 comprises 12 residues. CDR1 SGHNT and CDR2 YYREEE come from the germline V gene (reference sequence). Trimming shortened V by 2 bases and J by 6 bases, and 8 bases separated the two germline ends. This chain's CDR3 is CASSFPQDGYTF. In DNA, the CDR3 is TGTGCCAGCAGCTTTCCCCAGGATGGCTACACCTTC.

This sequence joins TRBV6-5 and TRBJ2-7; D is perhaps TRBD1 (6 bases). V lost 0 bases and J 4 bases, leaving 16 bases between the germline ends. CDR3 length equals 16 residues. Looked up from germline, CDR1 is MNHEY and CDR2 is SVGAGI. This chain's CDR3 is CASSYSGRARGYEQYF. CDR3 coding DNA: TGTGCCAGCAGTTACTCGGGAAGGGCCAGGGGTTACGAGCAGTACTTC.